This T cell receptor beta chain was sequenced during a study of human T cells and chemical hapten exposure. About the study: Yields of TCR per sample differed, chiefly owing to small differences in pooled library volume.

Sample time point: pre-sensitization, week 0. The treatment denotes: therapeutic diphenylcyclopropenone sensitization with weekly scalp DPC. The germline V gene has CDR1 SGHTA and CDR2 FQGTGA. The ends were cut back, 4 bases at V and 10 bases at J, with 13 bases in the middle. The CDR3 extends over 12 amino acids. TCRdb passed the RACE reads through MiXCR, listing each CDR3 protein once. The data show tens of thousands of distinct CDR3 sequences, around 12% seen once. This clonotype showed up many times. The sequenced sample was whole blood, obtained in connection with sensitization to the hapten diphenylcyclopropenone (DPC). This sequence joins TRBV7-3 and TRBJ1-1, with TRBD1 as a possible D gene (5 bases). The receptor comes from a woman in her 30s with alopecia areata. Some clones in this sample may be carry-over from other donors' samples. CDR3 amino acids: CASSWGERRAFF. Here the CDR3 DNA reads TGTGCCAGCAGCTGGGGGGAGAGAAGAGCTTTCTTT.